This T cell receptor (beta chain) appears in the sequencing data of a study of Ad26.COV2.S vaccination and SARS-CoV-2 variants. This table comes from immunoSEQ multiplex PCR, and its TCRdb copy is limited to in-frame clones, with some not included. The sample lists about 680,000 clones, more than 80% occurring once. The treatment here: some 20 received Ad26.COV2.S at low or high dose, single or two shots; several received placebo; per-sample allocation not given. Sampling was done on day 63 after the first vaccine or placebo injection. Donor was an adult aged 18-55 years in Boston. Germline V lookup: CDR1 MNHEY, CDR2 SMNVEV (reference sequence). CDR3 size: 13 residues. The trim removed 7 bases at V and 6 bases at J, leaving 4 bases unmatched.

The sample here was peripheral blood, taken in a trial of Ad26.COV2.S vaccine versus placebo. The rearrangement uses TRBV27 and TRBJ2-1; 9 bases agree with TRBD2. The TCR comes from a person aged 18-60 years who received the Ad26.COV2.S COVID-19 vaccine or a placebo. CDR3 loop: CASMAGGRNEQFF. In DNA, the CDR3 is TGTGCCAGCATGGCGGGGGGGCGCAATGAGCAGTTCTTC.